A selection of T cell receptor beta chains follows, all from one sample in a study of brain T cells in children with intractable seizures. Repertoires were generated with immunoSEQ multiplex PCR, while TCRdb's copy carries only in-frame clones and drops some. Of around 100,000 clones in the sample, 85% to 95% are singletons; the top ten hold about 3.8%. The sample was peripheral blood, taken at surgery. The receptors come from a boy under two years old with hemimegalencephaly and intractable seizures. Both conserved end residues are part of each CDR3. A D gene is named only where the DNA matches it firmly. Where a row states a size, it is once, few, many or the class of an expanded clone; other rows omit it.

clone size: NA; V gene: TRBV5-5; CDR3 length: 15; J gene: TRBJ2-7; D gene: TRBD2; CDR3 DNA: TGTGCCAGCAGCTTGACTAGCGGGAGGGCCTACGAGCAGTACTTC; CDR3 protein: CASSLTSGRAYEQYF
clone size: NA; V gene: TRBV14; CDR3 length: 15; J gene: TRBJ2-7; D gene: TRBD2; CDR3 DNA: TGTGCCAGCAGCCAAGGGTGGGGACTAGCGTACGAGCAGTACTTC; CDR3 protein: CASSQGWGLAYEQYF
clone size: few; V gene: TRBV10-2; CDR3 length: 14; J gene: TRBJ1-6; D gene: NA; CDR3 DNA: TGCGCCAGCAGTGACAGGGCATATAATTCACCCCTCCACTTT; CDR3 protein: CASSDRAYNSPLHF
clone size: NA; V gene: TRBV11-2; CDR3 length: 15; J gene: TRBJ1-1; D gene: NA; CDR3 DNA: TGTGCCAGCAGCGCTACAGGGCACGTGAACACTGAAGCTTTCTTT; CDR3 protein: CASSATGHVNTEAFF
clone size: NA; V gene: TRBV6-2/TRBV6-3; CDR3 length: 16; J gene: TRBJ2-1; D gene: TRBD2; CDR3 DNA: TGTGCCAGCAGTCCCCACGTAGCGGGACCCTACAATGAGCAGTTCTTC; CDR3 protein: CASSPHVAGPYNEQFF
clone size: NA; V gene: TRBV6-5; CDR3 length: 16; J gene: TRBJ2-3; D gene: NA; CDR3 DNA: TGTGCCAGCAGTTATAACCGGAAGATGAGGGCAGATACGCAGTATTTT; CDR3 protein: CASSYNRKMRADTQYF
clone size: NA; V gene: TRBV24-1; CDR3 length: 15; J gene: TRBJ2-3; D gene: NA; CDR3 DNA: TGTGCCACCAGTGATGCGGGACAGTGGCCAGATACGCAGTATTTT; CDR3 protein: CATSDAGQWPDTQYF
clone size: NA; V gene: TRBV4-3; CDR3 length: 16; J gene: TRBJ2-1; D gene: TRBD1; CDR3 DNA: TGCGCCAGCAGCCAAGACTCCGGACTTGCAGGGGGCGGGCAGTTCTTC; CDR3 protein: CASSQDSGLAGGGQFF
clone size: NA; V gene: TRBV28; CDR3 length: 11; J gene: TRBJ1-1; D gene: TRBD1; CDR3 DNA: TGTGCCAGCAACAGGGGCACTGAAGCTTTCTTT; CDR3 protein: CASNRGTEAFF
clone size: NA; V gene: TRBV29-1; CDR3 length: 11; J gene: TRBJ2-2; D gene: NA; CDR3 DNA: TGCAGCGTGGATAGGAATGGGCGGGTGTTTTTT; CDR3 protein: CSVDRNGRVFF
clone size: NA; V gene: TRBV10-3; CDR3 length: 15; J gene: TRBJ2-7; D gene: NA; CDR3 DNA: TGTGCCATCAGTGACGGGGGGACAGGTCCCTACGAGCAGTACTTC; CDR3 protein: CAISDGGTGPYEQYF
clone size: NA; V gene: TRBV9; CDR3 length: 10; J gene: TRBJ1-1; D gene: NA; CDR3 DNA: TGTGCCAGCAGCCCGCAGCCGGCTTTCTTT; CDR3 protein: CASSPQPAFF
clone size: NA; V gene: TRBV5-1; CDR3 length: 15; J gene: TRBJ1-1; D gene: NA; CDR3 DNA: TGCGCCAGCAGTTGGGAGGCACGGGTGGACACTGAAGCTTTCTTT; CDR3 protein: CASSWEARVDTEAFF
clone size: NA; V gene: TRBV7-3; CDR3 length: 13; J gene: TRBJ2-7; D gene: TRBD1; CDR3 DNA: TGTGCCAGCAGCCGGGACAGGTACTACGAGCAGTACTTC; CDR3 protein: CASSRDRYYEQYF
clone size: NA; V gene: TRBV29-1; CDR3 length: 16; J gene: TRBJ1-5; D gene: TRBD1; CDR3 DNA: TGCAGCGTTCGCACCGGGACAGGGGGAGGCAATCAGCCCCAGCATTTT; CDR3 protein: CSVRTGTGGGNQPQHF
clone size: NA; V gene: TRBV28; CDR3 length: 14; J gene: TRBJ1-1; D gene: NA; CDR3 DNA: TGTGCCAGCGCGAGGGGAGTGACGAACACTGAAGCTTTCTTT; CDR3 protein: CASARGVTNTEAFF
clone size: NA; V gene: TRBV27; CDR3 length: 13; J gene: TRBJ1-2; D gene: NA; CDR3 DNA: TGTGCCAGCAGTTTATTGGCAGGTTATGGCTACACCTTC; CDR3 protein: CASSLLAGYGYTF
clone size: NA; V gene: TRBV5-1; CDR3 length: 16; J gene: TRBJ2-2; D gene: NA; CDR3 DNA: TGCGCCAGCAGCTTGGTTTCCTGGCGTCAGACCGGGGAGCTGTTTTTT; CDR3 protein: CASSLVSWRQTGELFF